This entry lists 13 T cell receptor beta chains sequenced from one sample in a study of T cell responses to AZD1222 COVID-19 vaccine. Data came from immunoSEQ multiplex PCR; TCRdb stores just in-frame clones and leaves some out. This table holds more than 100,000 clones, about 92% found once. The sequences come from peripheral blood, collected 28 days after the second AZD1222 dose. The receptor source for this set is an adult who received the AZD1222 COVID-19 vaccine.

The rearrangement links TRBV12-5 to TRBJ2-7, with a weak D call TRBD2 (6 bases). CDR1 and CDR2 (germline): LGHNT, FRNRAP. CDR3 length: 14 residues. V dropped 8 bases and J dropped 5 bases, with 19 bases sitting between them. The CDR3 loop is CASQAFGGNDEQYF. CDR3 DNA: TGTGCTAGTCAGGCGTTTGGAGGGAACGACGAGCAGTACTTC.

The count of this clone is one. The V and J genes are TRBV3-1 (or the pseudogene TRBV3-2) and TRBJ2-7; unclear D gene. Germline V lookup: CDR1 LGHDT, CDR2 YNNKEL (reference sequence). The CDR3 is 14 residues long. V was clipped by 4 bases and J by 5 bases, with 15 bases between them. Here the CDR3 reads CASSPVRYTDEQYF. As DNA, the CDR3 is TGTGCCAGCAGCCCCGTGCGTTACACCGACGAGCAGTACTTC.

As DNA, the CDR3 is TGTGCCAGCAGCCAAGGGGTTAACACCGGGGAGCTGTTTTTT. Protein product: CASSQGVNTGELFF. The chain links TRBV3-1 (or the pseudogene TRBV3-2) to TRBJ2-2; D gene ambiguous. Germline-derived CDR1 and CDR2 are LGHDT and YNNKEL (reference sequence). CDR3 length: 14 residues. The V gene lost 1 base and the J gene lost 2 bases, with 5 bases spanning the gap.

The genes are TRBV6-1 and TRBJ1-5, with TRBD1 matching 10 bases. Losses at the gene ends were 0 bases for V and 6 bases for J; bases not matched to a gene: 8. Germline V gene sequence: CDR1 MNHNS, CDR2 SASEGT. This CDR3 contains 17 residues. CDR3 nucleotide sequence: TGTGCCAGCAGTGAAGCGCTCGAGACAGGGGGCTTTCAGCCCCAGCATTTT. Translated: CASSEALETGGFQPQHF.

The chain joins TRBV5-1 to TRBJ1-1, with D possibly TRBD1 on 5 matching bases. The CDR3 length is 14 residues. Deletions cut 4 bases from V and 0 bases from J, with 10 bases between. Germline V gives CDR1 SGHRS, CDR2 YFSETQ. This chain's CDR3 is CASSPGLLNTEAFF. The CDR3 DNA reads TGCGCCAGCAGCCCGGGACTCTTGAACACTGAAGCTTTCTTT.

CDR3 in DNA: TGTGCCAGCAGCTTTGTTGGGGCGGAGGGAGATACGCAGTATTTT. Translating it yields CASSFVGAEGDTQYF. The chain recombines TRBV7-2 with TRBJ2-3, with a weak D call TRBD2 (6 bases). This CDR3 has 15 amino acids. The germline V gene has CDR1 SGHTA and CDR2 FQGNSA. V shed 3 bases and J shed 5 bases, with 15 bases lying between them. Drawing the rest from reference TRBV7-2 and TRBJ2-3, the complete variable domain is GAGVSQSPSNKVTEKGKDVELRCDPISGHTALYWYRQSLGQGLEFLIYFQGNSAPDKSGLPSDRFSAERTGGSVSTLTIQRTQQEDSAVYLCASSFVGAEGDTQYFGPGTRLTVL.

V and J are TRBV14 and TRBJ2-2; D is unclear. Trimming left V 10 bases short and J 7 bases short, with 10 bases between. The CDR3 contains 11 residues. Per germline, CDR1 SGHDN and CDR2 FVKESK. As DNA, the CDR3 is TGTGCCATCCGGTCTGGCGGGGAGCTGTTTTTT. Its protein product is CAIRSGGELFF.

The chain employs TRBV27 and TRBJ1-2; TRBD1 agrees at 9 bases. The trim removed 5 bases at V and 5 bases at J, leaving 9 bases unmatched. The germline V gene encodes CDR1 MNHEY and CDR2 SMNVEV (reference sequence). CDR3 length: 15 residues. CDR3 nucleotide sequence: TGTGCCAGCAGTAGCTCCGGGACAGGGATTTATGGCTACACCTTC. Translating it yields CASSSSGTGIYGYTF.

This CDR3 reads CASSPGPRRQPQHF. The CDR3 DNA sequence: TGTGCCAGCAGCCCAGGTCCCCGAAGGCAGCCCCAGCATTTT. The V gene is TRBV27, the J gene TRBJ1-5; no clear D. The germline gives CDR1 MNHEY, CDR2 SMNVEV (reference sequence). Trimming removed 6 bases at V and 7 bases at J, with 16 bases between. CDR3 length: 14 amino acids.

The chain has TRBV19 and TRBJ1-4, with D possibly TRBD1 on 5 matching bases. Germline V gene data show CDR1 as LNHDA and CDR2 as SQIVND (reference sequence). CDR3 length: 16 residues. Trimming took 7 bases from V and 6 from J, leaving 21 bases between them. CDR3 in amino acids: CASTTGVSGHYEKLFF. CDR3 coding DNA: TGTGCCAGTACCACGGGGGTTAGCGGTCATTATGAAAAACTGTTTTTT.

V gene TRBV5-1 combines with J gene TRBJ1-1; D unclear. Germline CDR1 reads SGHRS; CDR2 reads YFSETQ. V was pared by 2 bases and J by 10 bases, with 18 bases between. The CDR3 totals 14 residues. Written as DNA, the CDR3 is TGCGCCAGCAGCTTCTCCACTCTCTCGGCGGGAGCTTTCTTT. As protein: CASSFSTLSAGAFF.

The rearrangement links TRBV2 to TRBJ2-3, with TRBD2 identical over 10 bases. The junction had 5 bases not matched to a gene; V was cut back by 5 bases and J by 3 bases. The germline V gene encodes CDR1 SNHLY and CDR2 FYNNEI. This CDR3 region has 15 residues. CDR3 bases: TGTGCCAGCAGTTCTATACTAGCGGGAACAGATACGCAGTATTTT. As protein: CASSSILAGTDTQYF.

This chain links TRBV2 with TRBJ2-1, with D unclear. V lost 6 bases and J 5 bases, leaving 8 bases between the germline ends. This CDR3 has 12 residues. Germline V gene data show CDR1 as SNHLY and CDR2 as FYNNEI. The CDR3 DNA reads TGTGCCAGCAGAGCTATAAACAATGAGCAGTTCTTC. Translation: CASRAINNEQFF.